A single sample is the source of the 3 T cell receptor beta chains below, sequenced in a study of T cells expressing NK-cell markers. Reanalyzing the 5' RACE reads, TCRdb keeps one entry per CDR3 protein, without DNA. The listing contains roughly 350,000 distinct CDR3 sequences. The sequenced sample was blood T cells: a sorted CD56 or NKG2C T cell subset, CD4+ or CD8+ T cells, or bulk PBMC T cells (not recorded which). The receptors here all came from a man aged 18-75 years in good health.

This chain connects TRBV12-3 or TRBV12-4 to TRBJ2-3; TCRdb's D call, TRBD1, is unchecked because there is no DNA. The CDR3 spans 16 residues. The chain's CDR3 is CASTQHGGTSTDTQYF.

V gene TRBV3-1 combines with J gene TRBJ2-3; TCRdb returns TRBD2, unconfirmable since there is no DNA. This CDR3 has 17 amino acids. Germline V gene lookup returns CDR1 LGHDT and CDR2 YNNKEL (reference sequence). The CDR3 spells CASSLPGLAGGEDTQYF.

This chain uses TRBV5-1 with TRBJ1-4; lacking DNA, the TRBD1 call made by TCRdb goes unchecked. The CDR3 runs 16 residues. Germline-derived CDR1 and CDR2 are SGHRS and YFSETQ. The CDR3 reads CASSRGQGATNEKLFF. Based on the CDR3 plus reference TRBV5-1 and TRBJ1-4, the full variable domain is KAGVTQTPRYLIKTRGQQVTLSCSPISGHRSVSWYQQTPGQGLQFLFEYFSETQRNKGNFPGRFSGRQFSNSRSEMNVSTLELGDSALYLCASSRGQGATNEKLFFGSGTQLSVL.